This is a list of T cell receptor beta chains from one sample in a study of cytomegalovirus exposure and HLA in healthy donors. The method was immunoSEQ multiplex PCR; TCRdb's version includes in-frame clones alone and lacks a portion of them. This repertoire includes roughly 72,000 clones. The sample was PBMCs. These receptors all come from a man younger than 35 in good health and CMV-seropositive. Both conserved end residues are part of each CDR3. The order of the fields is V gene, J gene, D gene, CDR3 DNA, CDR3 protein. A D gene is named only where the DNA matches it firmly.

v_call: TRBV5-1; j_call: TRBJ1-3; d_call: TRBD1; cdr3_nt: TGCGCCAGCAGCTTGGGGGGGACAGGAAGCTCTGGAAACACCATATATTTT; cdr3_aa: CASSLGGTGSSGNTIYF
v_call: TRBV2; j_call: TRBJ1-4; d_call: TRBD1; cdr3_nt: TGTGCCAGCAGTTCCCAGGGGGCTGAAGAAAAACTGTTTTTT; cdr3_aa: CASSSQGAEEKLFF
v_call: TRBV6-1; j_call: TRBJ1-5; d_call: NA; cdr3_nt: TGTGCCAGCAGTGATTCTATCGGACAGCACAATCAGCCCCAGCATTTT; cdr3_aa: CASSDSIGQHNQPQHF
v_call: TRBV7-9; j_call: TRBJ1-2; d_call: TRBD1; cdr3_nt: TGTGCCAGCAGCTTATCGGATCCGGGACAGATCAACTATGGCTACACCTTC; cdr3_aa: CASSLSDPGQINYGYTF
v_call: TRBV4-2; j_call: TRBJ1-1; d_call: TRBD1; cdr3_nt: TGTGCCAGCAGCCAAGACCCCCCAGGGGGCGAGAACACTGAAGCTTTCTTT; cdr3_aa: CASSQDPPGGENTEAFF
v_call: TRBV30; j_call: TRBJ1-2; d_call: NA; cdr3_nt: TGTGCCTGGATCAATCGGGTTGACGATGGCTACACCTTC; cdr3_aa: CAWINRVDDGYTF
v_call: TRBV28; j_call: TRBJ2-5; d_call: NA; cdr3_nt: TGTGCCAGCAGTTTATCTGGCGGCCAAGAGACCCAGTACTTC; cdr3_aa: CASSLSGGQETQYF
v_call: TRBV7-9; j_call: TRBJ2-7; d_call: NA; cdr3_nt: TGTGCCAGCAGCTTAGCTAACGGCTACGAGCAGTACTTC; cdr3_aa: CASSLANGYEQYF
v_call: TRBV11-2; j_call: TRBJ2-7; d_call: TRBD2; cdr3_nt: TGTGCCAGCAGCCTAGAACGGGGGACGACTAGCGGGACCTACGAGCAGTACTTC; cdr3_aa: CASSLERGTTSGTYEQYF
v_call: TRBV6-4; j_call: TRBJ2-3; d_call: NA; cdr3_nt: TGTGCCAGCAACCCTAGCGTCGGGGCAGATACGCAGTATTTT; cdr3_aa: CASNPSVGADTQYF
v_call: TRBV6-8; j_call: TRBJ2-5; d_call: NA; cdr3_nt: TGTGCCAGCATTACCCCGGGGACCCAGTACTTC; cdr3_aa: CASITPGTQYF
v_call: TRBV6-5; j_call: TRBJ1-2; d_call: NA; cdr3_nt: TGTGCCAGCAGTAAGGGAAGGGGAGGCTACACCTTC; cdr3_aa: CASSKGRGGYTF
v_call: TRBV27; j_call: TRBJ2-1; d_call: TRBD1; cdr3_nt: TGTGCCAGCAGTTCAGGGGGCGCCTTTGGTGAGCAGTTCTTC; cdr3_aa: CASSSGGAFGEQFF
v_call: TRBV6-5; j_call: TRBJ1-1; d_call: TRBD1; cdr3_nt: TGTGCCAGCAGTTACTCCGACAGGGTCTATACTGAAGCTTTCTTT; cdr3_aa: CASSYSDRVYTEAFF
v_call: TRBV18; j_call: TRBJ2-7; d_call: NA; cdr3_nt: TGTGCCAGCTCACAGTCGGCGGGAAGGGCTTACGAGCAGTACTTC; cdr3_aa: CASSQSAGRAYEQYF
v_call: TRBV6-1; j_call: TRBJ1-5; d_call: NA; cdr3_nt: TGTGCCAGCGACGGGGGAAGCAATCAGCCCCAGCATTTT; cdr3_aa: CASDGGSNQPQHF
v_call: TRBV11-2; j_call: TRBJ2-7; d_call: NA; cdr3_nt: TGTGCCAGCAGCTCAAACGACAACCCCTACGAGCAGTACTTC; cdr3_aa: CASSSNDNPYEQYF
v_call: TRBV28; j_call: TRBJ1-5; d_call: NA; cdr3_nt: TGTGCCAGCAGTCCCCCCAGGGGAGGGGATCAGCCCCAGCATTTT; cdr3_aa: CASSPPRGGDQPQHF
v_call: TRBV19; j_call: TRBJ1-1; d_call: NA; cdr3_nt: TGTGCCAGTAGTACGACAGGCGATATGAACACTGAAGCTTTCTTT; cdr3_aa: CASSTTGDMNTEAFF
v_call: TRBV6-4; j_call: TRBJ2-2; d_call: TRBD2; cdr3_nt: TGTGCCAGCAGCGATCTAGCGGGGTCAAACACCGGGGAGCTGTTTTTT; cdr3_aa: CASSDLAGSNTGELFF
v_call: TRBV4-1; j_call: TRBJ2-7; d_call: TRBD1; cdr3_nt: TGCGCCAGCAGCCGGGGTCCCGGGACAGGGGCCGAGCAGTACTTC; cdr3_aa: CASSRGPGTGAEQYF
v_call: TRBV19; j_call: TRBJ1-2; d_call: TRBD1; cdr3_nt: TGTGCCAGTAGTATCGGCCAGGGGGCGCTTGGCTACACCTTC; cdr3_aa: CASSIGQGALGYTF
v_call: TRBV5-4; j_call: TRBJ1-2; d_call: NA; cdr3_nt: TGTGCCAGCAGCCGCGACACAAACTATGGCTACACCTTC; cdr3_aa: CASSRDTNYGYTF
v_call: TRBV5-8; j_call: TRBJ2-3; d_call: TRBD2; cdr3_nt: TGTGCCAGCAGAAGCAGACTAGCGGGAGTGGGAGATACGCAGTATTTT; cdr3_aa: CASRSRLAGVGDTQYF
v_call: TRBV7-9; j_call: TRBJ2-3; d_call: NA; cdr3_nt: TGTGCCAGCAGTCCCGGGACAACCACAGATACGCAGTATTTT; cdr3_aa: CASSPGTTTDTQYF
v_call: TRBV28; j_call: TRBJ2-5; d_call: TRBD2; cdr3_nt: TGTGCCAGCACCACAGAGACTAGCGGGTACCAAGAGACCCAGTACTTC; cdr3_aa: CASTTETSGYQETQYF
v_call: TRBV2; j_call: TRBJ2-4; d_call: NA; cdr3_nt: TGTGCCAGCAGCGACTGGGGGGGGCCCTCCCCTTCTTTAGCCAAAAACATTCAGTACTTC; cdr3_aa: CASSDWGGPSPSLAKNIQYF
v_call: TRBV6-6; j_call: TRBJ1-1; d_call: NA; cdr3_nt: TGTGCCAGCAGTACCCCGGCTGAAGCTTTCTTT; cdr3_aa: CASSTPAEAFF
v_call: TRBV19; j_call: TRBJ1-2; d_call: NA; cdr3_nt: TGTGCCTCGCGGGCCGGGAGGGGGACCTCGGAATATGGCTACACCTTC; cdr3_aa: CASRAGRGTSEYGYTF
v_call: TRBV19; j_call: TRBJ2-2; d_call: NA; cdr3_nt: TGTGCCAGTACCCTGTCCCGGAGACCCACCGGGGAGCTGTTTTTT; cdr3_aa: CASTLSRRPTGELFF
v_call: TRBV5-6; j_call: TRBJ1-6; d_call: NA; cdr3_nt: TGTGCCAGCAGCAGGGGACTGCAGAATTCACCCCTCCACTTT; cdr3_aa: CASSRGLQNSPLHF
v_call: TRBV27; j_call: TRBJ1-1; d_call: NA; cdr3_nt: TGTGCCAGCAGTTTATTTGCCGGTACTGACTTGAACACTGAAGCTTTCTTT; cdr3_aa: CASSLFAGTDLNTEAFF
v_call: TRBV6-4; j_call: TRBJ2-1; d_call: TRBD2; cdr3_nt: TGTGCCAGCAGTGCCCGGGCTAGCGGGGGCTACAATGAGCAGTTCTTC; cdr3_aa: CASSARASGGYNEQFF
v_call: TRBV5-1; j_call: TRBJ2-1; d_call: TRBD2; cdr3_nt: TGCGCCAGCAGCTCGACTAGCGGGGGGGCAATTGAGCAGTTCTTC; cdr3_aa: CASSSTSGGAIEQFF
v_call: TRBV7-9; j_call: TRBJ2-4; d_call: NA; cdr3_nt: TGTGCCAGCAGCTCCCGGGACTTCAAAAACATTCAGTACTTC; cdr3_aa: CASSSRDFKNIQYF
v_call: TRBV28; j_call: TRBJ1-3; d_call: NA; cdr3_nt: TGTGCCAGCGGGCCACCCTCAGGATCTGGAAACACCATATATTTT; cdr3_aa: CASGPPSGSGNTIYF
v_call: TRBV4-2; j_call: TRBJ2-7; d_call: NA; cdr3_nt: TGTGCCAGCAGCCAAGATGCGCTCTCCTACGAGCAGTACTTC; cdr3_aa: CASSQDALSYEQYF
v_call: TRBV6-5; j_call: TRBJ2-7; d_call: NA; cdr3_nt: TGTGCCAGCAGTCGCTCGGTCCCCTCCTACGAGCAGTACTTC; cdr3_aa: CASSRSVPSYEQYF
v_call: TRBV23-1; j_call: TRBJ2-1; d_call: TRBD1; cdr3_nt: TGCGCCAGGTCTCAGAACGGGACAGGGATAAATGAGCAGTTCTTC; cdr3_aa: CARSQNGTGINEQFF